The source of this T cell receptor beta chain is a study of identical twins (dated by TCRdb to 2015 to 2016). In terms of the full investigation: The study deep-sequenced TCR alpha and beta repertoires from monozygotic twins, unrelated adults of various ages and cord blood to test whether fetal clonotypes persist. Replicate twin experiments were performed at different times using different library preparation protocols to rule out contamination. The investigation overall reported the following: Compared with coincidental sharing between unrelated individuals, out-of-frame TCR alpha sequences shared between twins showed an excess of sequences with low generation probability. Invariant T cells such as MAIT and iNKT could partly confound zero-insertion analyses, though diverse VJ usage argued against this for most clonotypes. Because the same donors could not be followed over many years, the conclusions relied on cross-sectional statistical analysis. Out-of-frame TCR alpha sharing in monozygotic twins was systematically underestimated by recombination models, whereas sharing between unrelated individuals was in agreement with the recombination models. Abundant cord blood beta clonotypes had fewer insertions, young adult naive repertoires showed a similar but weaker trend, and memory repertoires showed no such trend. Excess twin sharing in beta out-of-frame sequences was weaker because fewer shared sequences lowered the signal-to-noise ratio.

Preparation of the library involved 5' RACE. The sequencing machine was an Illumina HiSeq 2000. Template switching introduced a universal primer binding site; the final cDNA contained a unique molecular identifier, enabling accurate counting of TCR cDNA molecules. First-strand cDNA for TCR alpha and beta chains was synthesized from specific primers in the conserved constant-segment region. To control for contamination, every cDNA library was double barcoded, receiving both a SMART-Mk sample barcode and Illumina barcodes. TruSeq adapter sequences along with Illumina sample barcodes were introduced in two successive PCR steps. The TCR alpha and beta cDNA libraries were sequenced on the Illumina HiSeq platform using custom primers. Per the authors' processing: MiGEC processed the raw reads to extract unique molecular identifiers, while MiXCR was used to determine the CDR3 positions. For each individual, recombination models were inferred using an EM algorithm with the repgenHMM and IGoR tools. The tcR package in R was used for shared clonotype analysis, with sharing normalized by the product of cloneset sizes. Out-of-frame nonproductive sequences were analyzed to study raw recombination free of thymic and clonal selection effects. Through fastp at Q25 and MiXCR, TCRdb rebuilt clones from the public reads, retaining in-frame beta chains. For every CDR3 protein sequence, its rows merge into one entry that carries the most common genes and DNA. The V and J calls here are based on TCRdb, not the publication. The sample includes 1,800,000 or so distinct CDR3 sequences, with less than 40% observed a single time. The ten biggest clones cover approximately 0.29% of the sample.

Notes on this clonotype: This clone's antigen is unknown. Per-base quality was not reported, and no clone a single base away is much larger than it.

All donors were healthy Caucasians. Sequenced material: cord blood. The sequence was obtained from a newborn girl in good health.

The CDR3 amino acid sequence is: CASSQGGLNTGELFF. The DNA sequence follows: TGTGCCAGCAGCCAAGGTGGGCTGAACACCGGGGAGCTGTTTTTT. This chain is built from TRBV3-1 and TRBJ2-2; no D segment can be confidently identified. The germline V gene encodes CDR1 LGHDT and CDR2 YNNKEL (reference sequence). The CDR3 measures 15 amino acids from cysteine to phenylalanine. Kept here is only the CDR3 DNA, which spans 45 bases and is read in frame from base 1. A distance of 7 bases separates the germline ends of V and J, which lose 1 base and 1 base respectively.